This T cell receptor beta chain was recovered during a study of T-cell reconstitution after alpha-beta-depleted transplantation in children (dated by TCRdb to between 2015 and 2016). For context, the study as a whole: Using TCR repertoire profiling, the study followed T-cell immune reconstitution in a quantitative way in children after TCRalphabeta/CD19-depleted allogeneic hematopoietic cell transplantation.

This clonotype came up a few times. The antigen it recognizes is unknown. No clone much larger than this one lies a single base away; base qualities are absent. Beyond this particular receptor, the publication reports: The high TCRbeta diversity at day 60 in some patients was ascribed to recipient T cells and intrathymic progenitors that had survived conditioning. Apparently early alphabetaT-cell count recovery about two months after transplant reportedly relied on only several hundred rapidly expanded clones derived from non-depleted graft cells. Over subsequent months, a decline in hyperexpanded clone frequencies was noted, and after one year, T-cell counts and TCRbeta diversity were mostly ascribed to newly produced T cells.

The sample's treatment or condition, from its label and the paper: allogeneic hematopoietic cell transplantation with graft depleted of TCRalphabeta T cells and CD19 B cells. The transplant recipients were children given TCRalphabeta/CD19-depleted allogeneic hematopoietic cell grafts. Library preparation was by PCR. Sequencing used an Illumina HiSeq 2500. To normalize quantification of the TCRbeta repertoire, the TCR libraries were built with molecular barcoding that relied on unique molecular identifiers. TCRdb redid the processing of the public reads, applying fastp at Q25 and MiXCR, and retained in-frame beta chains. Rows are unified per CDR3 protein, each entry keeping the most common DNA and genes. Present in this sample are around 960,000 distinct CDR3 sequences, about 29% of which were seen just once. The biggest ten clones account for under 30% of the sample. The sequencing here drew on PBMCs, mostly from graft donor cells, taken 360 days after TCRalphabeta/CD19-depleted stem cell transplant. The origin of this receptor is a boy under two years old who had a stem cell transplant for SCID, so the T cells may come from the graft donor.

CDR3 reads: CSVEPGQGTYEQYF. The nucleotides are TGCAGCGTAGAACCGGGACAGGGAACCTACGAGCAGTACTTC. The rearranged segments are TRBV29-1 and TRBJ2-7; the central 9 bases match TRBD1. As encoded in the germline V gene, CDR1 is SQVTM while CDR2 is ANQGSEA. V is trimmed back by 6 bases and J by 2 bases, and the junction contains 8 bases that no gene match accounts for. Including the terminal cysteine and phenylalanine, the CDR3 comprises 14 residues. The sequence is cut down to CDR3 DNA, 42 bases in frame from base 1.